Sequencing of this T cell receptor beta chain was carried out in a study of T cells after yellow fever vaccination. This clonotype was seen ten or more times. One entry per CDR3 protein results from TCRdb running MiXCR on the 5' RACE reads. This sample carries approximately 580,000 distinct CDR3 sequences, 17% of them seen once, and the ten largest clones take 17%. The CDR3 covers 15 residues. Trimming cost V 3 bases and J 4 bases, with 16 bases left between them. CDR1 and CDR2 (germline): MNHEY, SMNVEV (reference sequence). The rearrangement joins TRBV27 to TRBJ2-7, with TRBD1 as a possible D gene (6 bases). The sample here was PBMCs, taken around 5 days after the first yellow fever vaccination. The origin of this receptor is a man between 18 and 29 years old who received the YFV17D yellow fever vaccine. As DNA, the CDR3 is TGTGCCAGCAGTTTTGTGGGGGCCTACTATTACGAGCAGTACTTC. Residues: CASSFVGAYYYEQYF.